This is a list of T cell receptor beta chains from one sample in a study of shared clonotypes between healthy human individuals. The protocol was immunoSEQ multiplex PCR, while the TCRdb copy is restricted to in-frame clones and leaves out a portion. The repertoire holds almost 750,000 clones, 72% seen once, with approximately 2% in the top ten. Sequencing input: memory CD4+ T cells sorted from blood. The receptors were sampled from a woman in her twenties or thirties in good health. Each CDR3 is given with its conserved first and last residue. The D gene is left open where the match is weak. A row's size may be missing; if present it is once, few, many or a size class.

>TRBV18|.|TRBJ2-5|TRBD2
TGTGCCAGCTCACCACCAGCGGGAGGTGGGAAGACCCAGTACTTC
CASSPPAGGGKTQYF
>TRBV6-1|few|TRBJ2-2|.
TGTGCCAGCAGTGGACTGGCGAACACCGGGGAGCTGTTTTTT
CASSGLANTGELFF
>TRBV28|.|TRBJ2-7|TRBD2
TGTGCCAGCAGTTCCCCTCTAGCGGGTCGCGACGAGCAGTACTTC
CASSSPLAGRDEQYF
>TRBV11-1|.|TRBJ1-6|TRBD1
TGTGCCAGCAGCTACCGGGACAGAAATTCACCCCTCCACTTT
CASSYRDRNSPLHF
>TRBV10-2|once|TRBJ1-4|.
TGCGCCAGCAGCGGGACAAGGGGTGAAAAACTGTTTTTT
CASSGTRGEKLFF
>TRBV4-2|.|TRBJ2-7|TRBD1
TGTGCCAGCAGCCAAGACCCGGACAGGCCAACCTACGAGCAGTACTTC
CASSQDPDRPTYEQYF
>TRBV11-1|.|TRBJ2-7|.
TGTGCCAGCAGCCCGCGACAGAAGAGGACGCTGATTTACGAGCAGTACTTC
CASSPRQKRTLIYEQYF
>TRBV28|.|TRBJ2-7|.
TGTGCCAGCAGGGGGATGGGGCAGTCAACCTACGAGCAGTACTTC
CASRGMGQSTYEQYF
>TRBV7-9|.|TRBJ2-1|.
TGTGCCAGCAGCTTAGTCCATGAGCAGTTCTTC
CASSLVHEQFF
>TRBV7-3|.|TRBJ1-1|.
TGTGCCAGCAGCCAGCGGATTCTGAGCACTGAAGCTTTCTTT
CASSQRILSTEAFF
>TRBV7-6|.|TRBJ2-1|TRBD1
TGTGCCAGCAGCTTGAGACAGGGCTCCAGCTCCTACAATGAGCAGTTCTTC
CASSLRQGSSSYNEQFF
>TRBV28|.|TRBJ2-1|TRBD2
TGTGCCAGCAGTCCGGGCTGGGGAGGGGATGAGCAGTTCTTC
CASSPGWGGDEQFF
>TRBV5-5|.|TRBJ2-7|TRBD2
TGTGCCAGCAGCCGGGAGGTAGCGGGAGGGCCGGGTTCTCTATACGAGCAGTACTTC
CASSREVAGGPGSLYEQYF
>TRBV6-6|few|TRBJ2-1|.
TGTGCCAGCAGTGTGGGGGTGGATGAGCAGTTCTTC
CASSVGVDEQFF
>TRBV19|once|TRBJ2-3|TRBD2
TGTGGGACTAGCGGACGTTCCGATACGCAGTATTTT
CGTSGRSDTQYF
>TRBV7-9|.|TRBJ1-2|TRBD1
TGTGCCAGCAGCAAAGGGCGCGGGACAGATCGCTATGGCTACACCTTC
CASSKGRGTDRYGYTF
>TRBV7-9|.|TRBJ2-7|.
TGTGCCATCTCCGCAGATGAGTCGGGAGAGCAGTACTTC
CAISADESGEQYF
>TRBV7-2|.|TRBJ2-7|TRBD2
TGTGCCAGCAGCGGAGGGAGCGGGAGCTCCTACGAGCAGTACTTC
CASSGGSGSSYEQYF
>TRBV19|.|TRBJ1-5|.
TGTGCCAGTAGTATTTTACTGCCCACAGGTGGCAATCAGCCCCAGCATTTT
CASSILLPTGGNQPQHF
>TRBV5-1|.|TRBJ2-2|.
TGCGCCAGCAGCCCCCCCGGGGCAGGGGTTAACTCCGGGGAGCTGTTTTTT
CASSPPGAGVNSGELFF
>TRBV5-1|.|TRBJ2-2|.
TGCGCCAGCAGCAGTAAGGGGGGTTTATTGAACACCGGGGAGCTGTTTTTT
CASSSKGGLLNTGELFF
>TRBV7-3|.|TRBJ2-7|.
TGTGCCAGCAGCAAAGGGGGTGCGGGTCCCGACGAGCAGTACTTC
CASSKGGAGPDEQYF
>TRBV27|.|TRBJ2-3|TRBD2
TGTGCCAGCAGCCGAAGCGCTAGCGGGAGCGGTTTTCCAGATACGCAGTATTTT
CASSRSASGSGFPDTQYF